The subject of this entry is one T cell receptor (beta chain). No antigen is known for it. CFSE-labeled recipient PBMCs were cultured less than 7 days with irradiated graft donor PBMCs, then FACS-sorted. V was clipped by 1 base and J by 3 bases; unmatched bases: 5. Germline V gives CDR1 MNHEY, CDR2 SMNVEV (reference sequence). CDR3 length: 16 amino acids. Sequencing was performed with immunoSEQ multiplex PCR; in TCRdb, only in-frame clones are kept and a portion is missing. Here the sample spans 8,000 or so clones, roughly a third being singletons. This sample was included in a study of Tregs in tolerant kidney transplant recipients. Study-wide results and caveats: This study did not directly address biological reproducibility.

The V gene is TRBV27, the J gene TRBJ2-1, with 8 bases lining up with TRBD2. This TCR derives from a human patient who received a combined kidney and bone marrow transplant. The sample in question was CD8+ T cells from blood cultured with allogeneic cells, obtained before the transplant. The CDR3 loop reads CASSLYGRVLYNEQFF. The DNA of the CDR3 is TGTGCCAGCAGTTTATACGGGAGGGTACTCTACAATGAGCAGTTCTTC.